The rows below give T cell receptor beta chains drawn from one sample of a study of shared clonotypes between healthy human individuals. Assay: immunoSEQ multiplex PCR; the TCRdb copy retains only in-frame clones and omits some. The sample lists 600,000 or so clones; about 95% were seen once. The sample comprised naive CD8+ T cells sorted from blood. The receptors originated from a woman aged 30 to 39 in good health. CDR3s include the opening cysteine and the closing phenylalanine or tryptophan.

V gene | CDR3 protein
TRBV9 | CASSVGGGSDTQYF
TRBV7-8 | CASSALTSGFFEQYF
TRBV28 | CASRASGRHEQYF
TRBV7-9 | CASSSIGRYEQYF
TRBV5-6 | CASSSGQVDEQYF
TRBV5-1 | CASFLAGPRETQYF
TRBV29-1 | CSAMVREGYTF
TRBV5-8 | CASLSGVDEQYF
TRBV7-9 | CASTQGLGEKLFF
TRBV27 | CASGRGPVLLAKNIQYF
TRBV9 | CASSVAGESYNEQFF
TRBV4-2 | CASSSGQEYEQYF
TRBV29-1 | CSATLDEQYF
TRBV29-1 | CSVMGAREDSYEQYF
TRBV18 | CASSPSSSLREQYF
TRBV6-5 | CASRPSGALQETQYF
TRBV5-6 | CASSLWGGQPQHF
TRBV29-1 | CSVEGGSLQETQYF
TRBV4-1 | CASSQVLAKTTGNTIYF
TRBV28 | CASATRGEGVTDTQYF
TRBV7-9 | CASSNSEVTDTQYF
TRBV28 | CASSPGTGGYEQYF
TRBV5-5 | CASSRTRSSYEQYF
TRBV5-3 | CASSTTRNEQFF
TRBV7-6 | CASSPVDWKEETQYF
TRBV15 | CATSRDWSGAMTYEQYF
TRBV9 | CASSPSHTEAFF
TRBV7-3 | CASSLTGTSTDTQYF
TRBV13 | CASSSPDRVNTEAFF
TRBV6-5 | CASSFQETQYF
TRBV19 | CAVGGGNEQFF
TRBV5-5 | CASSLGLAHSYEQYF
TRBV27 | CASSPRTGARPGYTF
TRBV2 | CASTSSGGKDNEQFF
TRBV14 | CASSRDYNEQFF
TRBV7-8 | CASSSSMGDRGTSYEQYF
TRBV6-1 | CASYWTSGNSYEQYF
TRBV9 | CASSVNPQEGSPGEQYF
TRBV28 | CASSPGSTDTQYF
TRBV6-5 | CASGNTGELFF
TRBV5-1 | CASSWESLAASSYEQYF